The 9 T cell receptor beta chains presented below share a single source sample, sequenced in a study of T-cell memory formation after mild COVID-19 (TCRdb year 2021). The method behind the library was 5' RACE. TCRdb lists the instrument as Illumina NovaSeq 6000. Using fastp at Q25 and MiXCR, TCRdb reprocessed the public reads and kept productive beta chains. Here each entry gathers all rows of one CDR3 protein and keeps the most common genes and DNA. The sample profile shows hundreds of thousands of distinct CDR3 sequences; approximately 18% of them were found once. The biggest ten clones account for 9% to 15% of the sample. Material for sequencing was PBMCs or a T cell subset sorted from them (not recorded which). The receptors were gathered from an adult woman who had mild COVID-19 (a few samples of this study predate the infection). The sample titles of this study are shuffled in the database, so cell type and time point are left out; the donor was told from shared clones.

This clonotype was counted once. V usage is TRBV4-3 and J usage is TRBJ1-1; 11 bases match TRBD1. The CDR3 contains 15 residues. Per germline, CDR1 LGHNA and CDR2 YSLEER. Trimming took 3 bases from V and 4 from J; bases not matched to a gene: 4. The CDR3 DNA reads as TGCGCCAGCAGCCAGAGGGGACAGGGGGGCACTGAAGCTTTCTTT. Encoded protein: CASSQRGQGGTEAFF.

This clonotype was detected only a few times. V gene TRBV4-2 combines with J gene TRBJ2-2; 9 nucleotides match TRBD2. The CDR3 has 16 residues. The trim removed 3 bases at V and 5 bases at J, leaving 7 bases unmatched. Per germline, CDR1 LGHNA and CDR2 YNFKEQ. The CDR3 DNA sequence: TGTGCCAGCAGCCAGAATAGCGGGAGTGAGACCGGGGAGCTGTTTTTT. Translation: CASSQNSGSETGELFF.

This clonotype has just a few counts. The chain has TRBV4-1 and TRBJ2-1; 7 bases line up with TRBD2. The germline V gene encodes CDR1 MGHRA and CDR2 YSYEKL. V shed 1 base, J shed 11 bases, and the junction held 11 bases outside the gene matches. The length of the CDR3 is 15 residues. In nucleotides, the CDR3 is TGCGCCAGCAGCCAAGGTCCCCGGGCTAGCGGTAAGCAGTTCTTC. Translation: CASSQGPRASGKQFF.

This clonotype was detected a few times. The V gene is TRBV6-5, the J gene TRBJ2-7; D remains unclear. Trimming took 5 bases from V and 5 from J, leaving 22 bases between them. Germline V lookup: CDR1 MNHEY, CDR2 SVGAGI. This CDR3 comprises 16 residues. Written as DNA, the CDR3 is TGTGCCAGCAGTCCTCAGGAAGGGATGGGCCTAGACGAGCAGTACTTC. Translation gives CASSPQEGMGLDEQYF.

J is TRBJ2-7 and V is TRBV10-3, with 8 bases matching TRBD1. This CDR3 has 15 residues. Germline CDR1 reads ENHRY; CDR2 reads SYGVKD. J lost 7 bases, V lost 4 bases, and 12 bases had no gene match. The CDR3: CAISGGQGSGGEQYF. CDR3 coding DNA: TGTGCCATCAGTGGAGGACAGGGTAGTGGAGGAGAGCAGTACTTC.

V is TRBV11-2 and J is TRBJ2-7, with 13 positions matching TRBD2. The CDR3 covers 17 residues. CDR1 is SGHAT and CDR2 is FQNNGV in the germline V gene. The ends lost 5 bases at V and 0 bases at J; junction bases unmatched: 7. In DNA, the CDR3 is TGTGCCAGCAGCCCCGGGACTAGCGGGATCTTCTCCTACGAGCAGTACTTC. This translates into CASSPGTSGIFSYEQYF.

This clonotype was seen repeatedly, ten times or more. The rearrangement uses TRBV6-5 and TRBJ2-5; TRBD1 matches at 10 bases. CDR1 and CDR2 from the germline V gene are MNHEY and SVGAGI. The V and J ends lost 6 bases and 5 bases, in that order; junction bases with no gene match: 12. The CDR3 contains 16 residues. CDR3 loop: CASSRTGDRGEETQYF. The CDR3 DNA is TGTGCCAGCAGCCGAACAGGGGACAGGGGTGAGGAGACCCAGTACTTC.

V usage is TRBV5-1 and J usage is TRBJ2-3; D not resolved. The CDR3 has 11 residues. Germline V gene data show CDR1 as SGHRS and CDR2 as YFSETQ. V was pared by 7 bases and J by 5 bases, with 8 bases between. The CDR3 sequence is CASSVGDTQYF. Written as DNA, the CDR3 is TGCGCCAGCTCGGTCGGAGATACGCAGTATTTT.

V gene TRBV20-1 combines with J gene TRBJ2-7; D possibly uses TRBD1 or TRBD2 (6 bases each). The germline gives CDR1 DFQATT, CDR2 SNEGSKA (reference sequence). V was clipped by 1 base and J by 0 bases, with 10 bases between them. The CDR3 spans 14 residues. The CDR3 DNA sequence: TGCAGTGCTAGAGCGGGGGCCAGCTCCTACGAGCAGTACTTC. Protein product: CSARAGASSYEQYF.